Below, one TCR beta chain is given with its context. This sample is drawn from a study of identical twins. TCRdb recomputed calls from the 5' RACE reads with MiXCR, one row per CDR3 protein. There are about 690,000 distinct CDR3 sequences in the sample; around 6% occur only once, and under 2% lies in the top ten. The CDR3 sequence is 15 residues long. The germline V and J ends were trimmed by 4 bases and 7 bases, with 18 bases remaining between them. The specimen was naive T cells sorted from blood. The J gene is TRBJ2-3, the V gene TRBV12-3 or TRBV12-4; D unclear. This clonotype was sampled from a man in his late teens or twenties in good health. Written as DNA, the CDR3 is TGTGCCAGCAGTTACCGACTGGCAGGAGCTAATACGCAGTATTTT. It translates to CASSYRLAGANTQYF.